Listed below are T cell receptor beta chains from one sample, sequenced in a study of blood T cells in healthy people across ages. TCRdb ran MiXCR on the 5' RACE reads and lists one entry per CDR3 protein. The repertoire holds about 1,400,000 distinct CDR3 sequences, with 35% to 45% as singletons. The source material was blood. Receptors originate from a woman under 30 in good health. Both conserved end residues are part of each CDR3. D genes are given only for firm matches. Clone size is stated in some rows and not others, as once, few, many or a class when expanded.

-	-	TRBJ2-7	TRBV20-1	CSASTSGYEQYF
-	-	TRBJ2-7	TRBV6-1	CASSLLRYYEQYF
TRBD2	few	TRBJ2-7	TRBV4-2	CASSPRTSGKYNEQYF
TRBD1	-	TRBJ1-2	TRBV27	CASSLEGGRNYGYTF
-	-	TRBJ2-7	TRBV6-6	CASTDWGVPNEQYF
-	-	-	TRBV10-3	CAVLGEGYNEQYF
-	few	TRBJ2-7	TRBV10-3	CAITGGSSYEQYF
-	-	TRBJ2-5	TRBV5-1	CASSLGLLPRNEQYF
TRBD1	many	TRBJ1-1	TRBV12-3/TRBV12-4	CASSPSDREAFF
-	few	TRBJ1-2	TRBV7-2	CASSESQGSTSGYTF
-	-	TRBJ1-1	TRBV20-1	CSAQGGGRTEAFF
-	-	TRBJ1-6	TRBV18	CASSPADSPLHF
-	few	TRBJ2-5	TRBV28	CASRLGVLRGGAQYF
TRBD1	-	TRBJ2-5	TRBV7-9	CASSRQQGDEQYF
TRBD1	few	TRBJ1-2	TRBV4-1	CASSQDSQGAGYGYTF
-	few	TRBJ1-3	TRBV7-8	CASSPTGPGMGNTIYF
-	few	TRBJ1-1	TRBV20-1	CSAVQSGVWSTEAFF
-	-	TRBJ1-4	TRBV27	CASSSHTTGGNEKLFF
-	-	TRBJ1-4	TRBV4-1	CASSPEQGVGEKLFF
-	-	TRBJ2-7	TRBV7-2	CASSPRERISEQYF
-	-	TRBJ1-2	TRBV6-1	CASSEALGGMLHGYTF
TRBD2	-	TRBJ2-1	TRBV5-4	CASSPTSERQFF
TRBD1	few	TRBJ1-2	TRBV4-1	CASSQDVTGAYGYTF
-	-	TRBJ1-5	TRBV15	CATSRQFNQPQHF
-	-	TRBJ2-1	TRBV3-1	CASSRLGTLHEQFF
TRBD2	-	TRBJ2-3	TRBV29-1	CSVAGGVTDTQYF
TRBD2	-	-	TRBV7-2	CASSMGTSGSYNEQYF
TRBD2	few	TRBJ2-7	TRBV20-1	CSAVGTSGVYEQYF
-	-	TRBJ2-1	TRBV12-5	CASHGIYNEQFF
-	-	TRBJ1-5	TRBV2	CASSDLSANQPQHF
-	-	TRBJ1-5	TRBV10-3	CAISEVRDNQPQHF
-	few	TRBJ1-6	TRBV6-2/TRBV6-3	CASRLGSASPLHF
-	many	TRBJ1-6	TRBV7-2	CASSLFLGSMDSPLHF
-	-	TRBJ2-3	TRBV7-2	CASSTATDTQYF
-	-	TRBJ2-3	TRBV15	CATSRPLRETTDTQYF
TRBD1	-	TRBJ1-3	TRBV7-2	CASSRSGGTGVGNTIYF
TRBD2	once	TRBJ2-1	TRBV25-1	CATQRDPGNEQFF
-	-	TRBJ1-4	TRBV20-1	CSAGRTANEKLFF
TRBD2	-	TRBJ2-7	TRBV7-8	CASSPREAGGPSEQYF
-	many	TRBJ2-7	TRBV4-1	CASSQEISSRLNYEQYF
TRBD1	-	TRBJ2-3	TRBV20-1	CSAQGAEDTQYF
-	-	TRBJ1-1	TRBV2	CASLEEGTEAFF
-	-	TRBJ2-1	TRBV7-2	CASSQGQGRSYNEQFF
TRBD1	-	TRBJ1-5	TRBV15	CATSKTGSNQPQHF
-	-	TRBJ1-2	TRBV29-1	CSVEDTRSLSYGYTF